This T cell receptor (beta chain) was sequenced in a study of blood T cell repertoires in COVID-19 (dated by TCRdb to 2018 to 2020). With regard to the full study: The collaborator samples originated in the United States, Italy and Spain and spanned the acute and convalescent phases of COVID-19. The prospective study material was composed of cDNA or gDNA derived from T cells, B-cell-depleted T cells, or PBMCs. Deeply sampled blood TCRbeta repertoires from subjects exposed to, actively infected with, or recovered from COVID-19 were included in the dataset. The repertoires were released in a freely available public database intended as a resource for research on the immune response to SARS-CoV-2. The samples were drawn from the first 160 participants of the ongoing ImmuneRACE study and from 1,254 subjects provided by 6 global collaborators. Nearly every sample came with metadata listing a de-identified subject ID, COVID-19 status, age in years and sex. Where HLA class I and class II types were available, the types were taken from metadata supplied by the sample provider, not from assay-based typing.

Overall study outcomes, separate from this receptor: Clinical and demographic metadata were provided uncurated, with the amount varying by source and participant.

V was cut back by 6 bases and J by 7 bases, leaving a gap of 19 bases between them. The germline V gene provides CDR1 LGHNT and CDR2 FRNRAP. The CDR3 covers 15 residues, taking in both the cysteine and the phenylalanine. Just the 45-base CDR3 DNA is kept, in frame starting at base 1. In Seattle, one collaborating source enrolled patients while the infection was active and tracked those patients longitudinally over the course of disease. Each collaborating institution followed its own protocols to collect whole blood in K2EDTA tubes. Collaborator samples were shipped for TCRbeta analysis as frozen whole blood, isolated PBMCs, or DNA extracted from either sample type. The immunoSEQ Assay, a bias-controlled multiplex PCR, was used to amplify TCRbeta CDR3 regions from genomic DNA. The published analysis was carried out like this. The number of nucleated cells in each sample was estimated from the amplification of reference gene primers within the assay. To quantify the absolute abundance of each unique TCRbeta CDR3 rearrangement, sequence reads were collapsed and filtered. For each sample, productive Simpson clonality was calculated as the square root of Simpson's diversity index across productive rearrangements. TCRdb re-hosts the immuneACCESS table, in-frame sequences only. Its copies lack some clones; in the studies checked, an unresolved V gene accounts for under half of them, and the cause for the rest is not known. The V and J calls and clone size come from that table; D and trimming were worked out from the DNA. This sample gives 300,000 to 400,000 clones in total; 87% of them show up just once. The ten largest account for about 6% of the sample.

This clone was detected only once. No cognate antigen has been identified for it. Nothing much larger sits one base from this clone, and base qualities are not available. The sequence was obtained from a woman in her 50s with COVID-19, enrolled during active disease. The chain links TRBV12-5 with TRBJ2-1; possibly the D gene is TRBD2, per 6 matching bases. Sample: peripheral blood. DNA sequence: TGTGCTAGTGGGAACTCCGGGGGAAGGGTTAATGAGCAGTTCTTC. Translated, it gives CASGNSGGRVNEQFF.